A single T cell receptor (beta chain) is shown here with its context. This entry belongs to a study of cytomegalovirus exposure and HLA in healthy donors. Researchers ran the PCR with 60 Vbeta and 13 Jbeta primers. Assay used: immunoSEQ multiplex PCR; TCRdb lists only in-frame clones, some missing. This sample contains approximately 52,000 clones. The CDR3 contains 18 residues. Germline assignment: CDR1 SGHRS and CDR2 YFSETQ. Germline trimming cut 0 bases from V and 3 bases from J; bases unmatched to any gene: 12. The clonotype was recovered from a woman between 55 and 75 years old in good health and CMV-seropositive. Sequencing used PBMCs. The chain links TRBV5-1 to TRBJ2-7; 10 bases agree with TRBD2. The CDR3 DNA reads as TGCGCCAGCAGCTTGGGCCCTTTACAAGCGGGGGGGCTCTACGAGCAGTACTTC. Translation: CASSLGPLQAGGLYEQYF.